Listed below are T cell receptor beta chains from one sample, sequenced in a study of beta chain features in type 1 diabetes. Clones were sequenced by immunoSEQ multiplex PCR, and TCRdb holds only the in-frame ones, with some missing. This table has a few hundred thousand clones, about a fifth appearing once. Sequencing input: naive CD4+ T cells from blood. Receptor source: a woman aged 35 to 49 with type 1 diabetes. CDR3s include the opening cysteine and the closing phenylalanine or tryptophan. Each record gives: D gene, clone size, V gene, J gene, CDR3 DNA, CDR3 protein. The D gene is left open where the match is weak. Clone sizes are given selectively: once, few, many, or a class where the clone is expanded.

>TRBD1|few|TRBV9|TRBJ1-4
TGTGCCAGCAGCCCGGTCCGGGACAGGGACGAAAAACTGTTTTTT
CASSPVRDRDEKLFF
>TRBD1|.|TRBV2|TRBJ2-6
TGTGCCTCTGGGACAGCGAACTCTGGGGCCAACGTCCTGACTTTC
CASGTANSGANVLTF
>.|once|TRBV4-2|TRBJ2-1
TGTGCCAGCAGCCAAGATCAAGGACTGAACATTGTCAATGAGCAGTTCTTC
CASSQDQGLNIVNEQFF
>TRBD1|few|TRBV28|TRBJ1-2
TGTGCCAGCAGTCCAGGGACAGGGGGACGCTATGGCTACACCTTC
CASSPGTGGRYGYTF
>.|.|TRBV11-3|TRBJ2-2
TGTGCCAGCAGCCGGGACACCACAGGGACCGGGGAGCTGTTTTTT
CASSRDTTGTGELFF
>TRBD1|.|TRBV28|TRBJ1-3
TGTGCCAGCAGTTCACCGGGGACAGGGGGCAGCACCATATATTTT
CASSSPGTGGSTIYF
>.|few|TRBV5-1|TRBJ1-2
TGCGCCAGCAGCTTGAATCCCCTCGGAGGCACTTACACCTTC
CASSLNPLGGTYTF
>TRBD2|.|TRBV7-9|TRBJ2-5
TGTGCCAGCAGCTTACTAGCGGTCTACGGCCAAGAGACCCAGTACTTC
CASSLLAVYGQETQYF
>TRBD2|few|TRBV7-9|TRBJ2-7
TGTGCCAGCAGCTTAGGACTAGCGGGAGGGGAGCAGTACTTC
CASSLGLAGGEQYF
>.|.|TRBV7-9|TRBJ1-2
TGTGCCAGCAGCTTATGGGGCGAGACTGGCTACACCTTC
CASSLWGETGYTF
>.|few|TRBV29-1|TRBJ2-5
TGCAGCGTTGCACTTCTTCCAGAGACCCAGTACTTC
CSVALLPETQYF
>.|few|TRBV7-9|TRBJ2-3
TGTGCCAGCCGGCTAGCGCAAGGCACAGATACGCAGTATTTT
CASRLAQGTDTQYF
>TRBD2|few|TRBV28|TRBJ2-2
TGTGCCAGCAGTCTCCCGCAGCGGGGGGCCGTCGGGGAGCTGTTTTTT
CASSLPQRGAVGELFF
>.|few|TRBV4-1|TRBJ2-3
TGCGCCAGCAGCCTAGGGACTTTGATCACAGATACGCAGTATTTT
CASSLGTLITDTQYF
>.|few|TRBV28|TRBJ2-7
TGTGCCAGCAGCACTTCGAGGGAGTTCGTCTCCTACGAGCAGTACTTC
CASSTSREFVSYEQYF
>.|.|TRBV7-2|TRBJ1-2
TGTGCCAGCAGCCCGAGCTGGTACCCTTACTTC
CASSPSWYPYF
>.|.|TRBV4-3|TRBJ2-3
TGCGCCAGCAGCCAAGATCTCGACTCGACCCTCACAGATACGCAGTATTTT
CASSQDLDSTLTDTQYF
>.|few|TRBV30|TRBJ2-7
TGTGCCTGGAGGGGAGCAGGTATCTACGAGCAGTACTTC
CAWRGAGIYEQYF
>.|.|TRBV25-1|TRBJ2-5
TGTGCCAGCAGTATCGGAGAGACCCAGTACTTC
CASSIGETQYF
>.|.|TRBV7-9|TRBJ2-1
TGTGCCAGCAGCCGAGCCCCTACCTCCTACAATGAGCAGTTCTTC
CASSRAPTSYNEQFF
>TRBD1|.|TRBV7-9|TRBJ2-5
TGTGCCAGCAGTCTAACAGGGGCTGAGACCCAGTACTTC
CASSLTGAETQYF
>.|.|TRBV18|TRBJ2-3
TGTGCCAGCTTGAGAACAGATACGCAGTATTTT
CASLRTDTQYF
>.|few|TRBV4-2|TRBJ2-7
TGTGCCAGCAGCCAAGGGGGGGAGAGCTCCTACGAGCAGTACTTC
CASSQGGESSYEQYF
>TRBD1|.|TRBV29-1|TRBJ2-5
TGCAGCGTAGCCGACAGGGTGAGGGGAGAGACCCAGTACTTC
CSVADRVRGETQYF
>TRBD1|few|TRBV7-8|TRBJ1-6
TGTGCCAGCAGCTCCCGGACAGGGGAGCGATCACCCCTCCACTTT
CASSSRTGERSPLHF
>TRBD2|.|TRBV7-3|TRBJ2-2
TGTGCCAGCAGCTTAAATCTAGCGGGAGAAACCGGGGAGCTGTTTTTT
CASSLNLAGETGELFF
>TRBD1|.|TRBV28|TRBJ1-4
TGTGCCAGCAGCTTGACAGGGACTAATGAAAAACTGTTTTTT
CASSLTGTNEKLFF
>.|few|TRBV9|TRBJ1-2
TGTGCCAGCAGCGTGGACTCCAACTATGGCTACACCTTC
CASSVDSNYGYTF
>.|few|TRBV28|TRBJ1-2
TGTGCCAGCAGCTCCCTTCGTGGCTACACCTTC
CASSSLRGYTF
>TRBD1|.|TRBV6-5|TRBJ1-5
TGTGCCAGCAGTTACGGGACAGGACCGAATCAGCCCCAGCATTTT
CASSYGTGPNQPQHF
>.|.|TRBV5-1|TRBJ2-2
TGCGCCAGCAGCTTTGACAGAGATGCCGGGGAGCTGTTTTTT
CASSFDRDAGELFF
>.|.|TRBV4-2|TRBJ1-4
TGTGCCAGCAGCCAAGATAGTTCTCGAAAACTGTTTTTT
CASSQDSSRKLFF
>.|few|TRBV28|TRBJ1-1
TGTGCCAGCAGCCAGCCCCCGCTAGGCGGGACTGAAGCTTTCTTT
CASSQPPLGGTEAFF
>TRBD1|few|TRBV7-6|TRBJ2-5
TGTGCCAGCAGCTTAATGGCAGGGGGCAGGGAGACCCAGTACTTC
CASSLMAGGRETQYF
>.|few|TRBV9|TRBJ1-6
TGTGCCAGCAGCGTAGACCCGGTTAATTCACCCCTCCACTTT
CASSVDPVNSPLHF
>TRBD1|.|TRBV6-6|TRBJ1-1
TGTGCCAGCAGTGCCGGACAGGGAACTGGAACTGAAGCTTTCTTT
CASSAGQGTGTEAFF
>.|few|TRBV28|TRBJ2-5
TGTGCCAGCAGTCCGGGATCCTGGGAGGAGACCCAGTACTTC
CASSPGSWEETQYF
>.|.|TRBV10-3|TRBJ1-2
TGTGCCATCAGTCCGGGGGACTATGGCTACACCTTC
CAISPGDYGYTF
>.|.|TRBV9|TRBJ2-2
TGTGCCAGCAGGGGCCCCACCGGGGAGCTGTTTTTT
CASRGPTGELFF
>.|few|TRBV18|TRBJ1-1
TGTGCCAGCTCAGCGGACAGGAACACTGAAGCTTTCTTT
CASSADRNTEAFF
>TRBD1|.|TRBV6-5|TRBJ1-5
TGTGCCAGCAGCCCGACAGGGGGGTATCAGCCCCAGCATTTT
CASSPTGGYQPQHF
>.|.|TRBV5-1|TRBJ2-2
TGCGCCAGCAGCTTGGAAGGGGTTGGAAACACCGGGGAGCTGTTTTTT
CASSLEGVGNTGELFF
>.|few|TRBV5-4|TRBJ2-3
TGTGCCAGCAGCTGGGGGACTGTCAGGGTGCCAGATACGCAGTATTTT
CASSWGTVRVPDTQYF
>TRBD1|.|TRBV6-5|TRBJ2-7
TGTGCCAGCAGTTACCTCGACAGGGAATACGAGCAGTACTTC
CASSYLDREYEQYF
>TRBD1|few|TRBV9|TRBJ2-7
TGTGCCAGCAGCGTGGGGACAGGGATGTACGAGCAGTACTTC
CASSVGTGMYEQYF
>TRBD1|few|TRBV7-2|TRBJ1-3
TGTGCCAGCACCCGGACAGGGGCGATTGGAAACACCATATATTTT
CASTRTGAIGNTIYF
>.|few|TRBV21-1|TRBJ2-3
TGTGCCAGCAGCACCACTAGCGGGGGGGCGTCAGATACGCAGTATTTT
CASSTTSGGASDTQYF
>.|.|TRBV28|TRBJ2-7
TGTGCCAGCAGTTTGGCCAGCTCCTACGAGCAGTACTTC
CASSLASSYEQYF
>TRBD2|.|TRBV19|TRBJ2-3
TGTGCCAGTAGTATCGAATCACTAGCGAGCACAGATACGCAGTATTTT
CASSIESLASTDTQYF
>TRBD1|.|TRBV28|TRBJ2-1
TGTGCCAGCAGTTCTGCGGGACAGGGTAATAATGAGCAGTTCTTC
CASSSAGQGNNEQFF
>.|.|TRBV4-3|TRBJ2-1
TGCGCCAGCAGCCCCGGCGGCTCCTACAATGAGCAGTTCTTC
CASSPGGSYNEQFF
>.|.|TRBV7-9|TRBJ1-6
TGTGCCAGCAGCCCAGGACAGCAAAATTCACCCCTCCACTTT
CASSPGQQNSPLHF
>TRBD2|.|TRBV5-1|TRBJ2-1
TGCGCCAGCAGCGCTCTAGCGGGGGCCTACAATGAGCAGTTCTTC
CASSALAGAYNEQFF
>TRBD1|few|TRBV29-1|TRBJ2-2
TGCAGCGCTGAGACAGGGGGCGCTTCCGGGGAGCTGTTTTTT
CSAETGGASGELFF